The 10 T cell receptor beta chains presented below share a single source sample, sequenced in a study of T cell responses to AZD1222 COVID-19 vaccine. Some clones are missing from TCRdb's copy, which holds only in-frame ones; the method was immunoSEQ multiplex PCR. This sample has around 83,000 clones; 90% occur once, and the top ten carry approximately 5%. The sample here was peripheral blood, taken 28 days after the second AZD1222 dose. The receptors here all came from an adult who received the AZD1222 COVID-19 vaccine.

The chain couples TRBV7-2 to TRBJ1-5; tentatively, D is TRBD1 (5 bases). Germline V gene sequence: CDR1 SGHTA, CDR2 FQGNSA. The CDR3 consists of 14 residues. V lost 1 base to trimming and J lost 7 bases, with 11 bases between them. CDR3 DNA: TGTGCCAGCAGCTTAGACGCGGGGGGACAGCCCCAGCATTTT. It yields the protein CASSLDAGGQPQHF.

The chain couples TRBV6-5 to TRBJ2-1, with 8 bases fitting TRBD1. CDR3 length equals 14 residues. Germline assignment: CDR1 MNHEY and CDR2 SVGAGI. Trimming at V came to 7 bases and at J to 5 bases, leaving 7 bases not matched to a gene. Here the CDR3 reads CASTWTGHDNEQFF. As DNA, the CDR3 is TGTGCCAGCACTTGGACAGGGCACGACAATGAGCAGTTCTTC.

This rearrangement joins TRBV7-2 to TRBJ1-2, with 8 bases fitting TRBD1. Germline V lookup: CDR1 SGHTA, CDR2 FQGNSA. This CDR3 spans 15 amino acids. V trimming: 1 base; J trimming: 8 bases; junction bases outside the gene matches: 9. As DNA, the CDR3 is TGTGCCAGCAGCTTAGGGGGGCAGGGGGCGGAAGGCTACACCTTC. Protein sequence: CASSLGGQGAEGYTF.

This chain's CDR3 is CASSPSNRDEKLFF. In DNA form, the CDR3 reads TGTGCCAGCTCACCCAGCAACAGGGATGAAAAACTGTTTTTT. The rearrangement joins TRBV18 to TRBJ1-4; TRBD1 is a possible D gene (6 bases). There are 14 residues in the CDR3. V was pared by 3 bases and J by 6 bases, with 11 bases between. Germline CDR1 KGHSH, CDR2 LQKENI.

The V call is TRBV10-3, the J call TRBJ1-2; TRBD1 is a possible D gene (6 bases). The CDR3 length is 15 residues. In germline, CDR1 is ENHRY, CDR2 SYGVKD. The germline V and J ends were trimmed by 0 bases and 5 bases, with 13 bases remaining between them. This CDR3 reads CAISESLGGEYGYTF. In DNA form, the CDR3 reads TGTGCCATCAGTGAGTCTCTTGGGGGCGAATATGGCTACACCTTC.

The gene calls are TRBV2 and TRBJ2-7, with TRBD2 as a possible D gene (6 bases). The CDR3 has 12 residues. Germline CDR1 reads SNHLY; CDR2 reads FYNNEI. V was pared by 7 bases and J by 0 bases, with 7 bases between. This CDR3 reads CASTGDSYEQYF. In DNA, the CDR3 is TGTGCCAGCACGGGGGACTCCTACGAGCAGTACTTC.

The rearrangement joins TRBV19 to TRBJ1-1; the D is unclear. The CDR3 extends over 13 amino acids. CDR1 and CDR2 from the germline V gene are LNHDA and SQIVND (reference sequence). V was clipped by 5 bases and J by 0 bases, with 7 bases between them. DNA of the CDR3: TGTGCCAGTAGTTCATACATGAACACTGAAGCTTTCTTT. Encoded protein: CASSSYMNTEAFF.

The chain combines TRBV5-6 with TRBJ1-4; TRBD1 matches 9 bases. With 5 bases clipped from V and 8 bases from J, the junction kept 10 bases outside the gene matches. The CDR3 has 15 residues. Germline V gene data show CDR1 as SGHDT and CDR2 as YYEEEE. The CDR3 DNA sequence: TGTGCCAGCAGAAGAACCGGGACAGGGCAAGAAAAACTGTTTTTT. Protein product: CASRRTGTGQEKLFF.

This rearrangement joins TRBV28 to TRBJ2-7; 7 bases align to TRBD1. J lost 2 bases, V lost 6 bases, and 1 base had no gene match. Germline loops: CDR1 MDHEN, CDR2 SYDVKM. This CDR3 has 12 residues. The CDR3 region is CASRDRTYEQYF. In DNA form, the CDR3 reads TGTGCCAGCAGGGACAGGACCTACGAGCAGTACTTC.

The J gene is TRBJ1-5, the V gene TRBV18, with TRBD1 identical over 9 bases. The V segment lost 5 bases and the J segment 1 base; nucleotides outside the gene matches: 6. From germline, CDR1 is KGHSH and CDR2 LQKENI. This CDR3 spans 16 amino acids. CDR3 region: CASSSRQGESNQPQHF. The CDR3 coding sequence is TGTGCCAGCTCATCCCGACAGGGGGAGAGCAATCAGCCCCAGCATTTT. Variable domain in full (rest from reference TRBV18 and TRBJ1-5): NAGVMQNPRHLVRRRGQEARLRCSPMKGHSHVYWYRQLPEEGLKFMVYLQKENIIDESGMPKERFSAEFPKEGPSILRIQQVVRGDSAAYFCASSSRQGESNQPQHFGDGTRLSIL.